These T cell receptor beta chains were read from a single sample in a study of cytomegalovirus exposure and HLA in healthy donors. Profiling relied on immunoSEQ multiplex PCR, and the TCRdb table lists in-frame clones only, not all of them. The sample holds a few hundred thousand clones; about 90% are singletons and the top ten take around 1.7%. The sample taken for sequencing was PBMCs. These receptors all stem from a girl aged 2 to 9 in good health and CMV-seronegative. The CDR3 runs from the conserved cysteine through the conserved F or W. The D gene is left open where the match is weak. Clone size is stated in some rows and not others, as once, few, many or a class when expanded.

j_gene: TRBJ2-1; d_gene: .; v_gene: TRBV10-3; abundance: .; CDR3aa: CAISGGRDAYNEQFF; CDR3nt: TGTGCCATCAGTGGTGGGCGGGACGCCTACAATGAGCAGTTCTTC
j_gene: TRBJ2-3; d_gene: .; v_gene: TRBV2; abundance: few; CDR3aa: CASRFTSLSTDTQYF; CDR3nt: TGTGCCAGCAGGTTCACTAGCCTTTCTACAGATACGCAGTATTTT
j_gene: TRBJ2-3; d_gene: TRBD1; v_gene: TRBV9; abundance: .; CDR3aa: CASSFRSDRVPDTQYF; CDR3nt: TGTGCCAGCAGCTTCAGATCGGACAGGGTCCCAGATACGCAGTATTTT
j_gene: TRBJ2-7; d_gene: .; v_gene: TRBV28; abundance: .; CDR3aa: CASSLDSAEQYF; CDR3nt: TGTGCCAGCAGTCTGGACTCAGCCGAGCAGTACTTC
j_gene: TRBJ1-1; d_gene: .; v_gene: TRBV19; abundance: .; CDR3aa: CASSIEDRNTEAFF; CDR3nt: TGTGCCAGTAGTATAGAGGACAGGAACACTGAAGCTTTCTTT
j_gene: TRBJ2-1; d_gene: .; v_gene: TRBV15; abundance: .; CDR3aa: CATSRDLVARASNNEQFF; CDR3nt: TGTGCCACCAGCAGAGATCTGGTGGCGAGGGCGAGTAACAATGAGCAGTTCTTC
j_gene: TRBJ2-1; d_gene: .; v_gene: TRBV11-2; abundance: .; CDR3aa: CASSLHRTTYNEQFF; CDR3nt: TGTGCCAGCAGCTTACATAGGACTACCTACAATGAGCAGTTCTTC
j_gene: TRBJ1-5; d_gene: .; v_gene: TRBV29-1; abundance: .; CDR3aa: CSVRQGGNQPQHF; CDR3nt: TGCAGCGTTCGGCAGGGTGGCAATCAGCCCCAGCATTTT
j_gene: TRBJ2-2; d_gene: TRBD1; v_gene: TRBV6-5; abundance: .; CDR3aa: CASSYGQGTNTGELFF; CDR3nt: TGTGCCAGCAGTTACGGACAGGGGACGAACACCGGGGAGCTGTTTTTT
j_gene: TRBJ2-1; d_gene: .; v_gene: TRBV7-6; abundance: .; CDR3aa: CASSPLESYNEQFF; CDR3nt: TGTGCCAGCAGCCCCCTCGAGTCCTACAATGAGCAGTTCTTC
j_gene: TRBJ2-1; d_gene: TRBD2; v_gene: TRBV28; abundance: few; CDR3aa: CANGLAGSNEQFF; CDR3nt: TGTGCCAACGGACTAGCGGGTTCCAATGAGCAGTTCTTC
j_gene: TRBJ1-1; d_gene: TRBD1; v_gene: TRBV7-9; abundance: .; CDR3aa: CASSLGQVIVNTEAFF; CDR3nt: TGTGCCAGCAGCCTGGGACAGGTGATTGTGAACACTGAAGCTTTCTTT
j_gene: TRBJ2-1; d_gene: .; v_gene: TRBV27; abundance: .; CDR3aa: CATTRLANNEQFF; CDR3nt: TGTGCCACCACCCGACTTGCGAACAATGAGCAGTTCTTC
j_gene: TRBJ2-2; d_gene: .; v_gene: TRBV10-3; abundance: .; CDR3aa: CAIMIGDTGELFF; CDR3nt: TGTGCCATCATGATAGGGGACACCGGGGAGCTGTTTTTT